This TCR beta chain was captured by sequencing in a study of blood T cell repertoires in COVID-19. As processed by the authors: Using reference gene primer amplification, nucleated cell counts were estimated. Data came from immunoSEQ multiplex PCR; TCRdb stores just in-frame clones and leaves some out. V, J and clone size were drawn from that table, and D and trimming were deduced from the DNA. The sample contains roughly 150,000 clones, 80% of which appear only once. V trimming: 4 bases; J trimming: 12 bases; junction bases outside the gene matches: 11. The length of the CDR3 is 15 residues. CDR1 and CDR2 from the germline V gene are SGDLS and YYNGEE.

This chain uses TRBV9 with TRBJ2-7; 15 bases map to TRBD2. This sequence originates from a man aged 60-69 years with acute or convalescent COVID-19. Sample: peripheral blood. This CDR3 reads CASSLAPGLAGGAYF. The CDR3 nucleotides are TGTGCCAGCAGCTTAGCTCCGGGACTAGCGGGGGGTGCGTACTTC.